The present T cell receptor beta chain was sequenced within a study of blood T cell repertoires in COVID-19. Generated by immunoSEQ multiplex PCR, the TCRdb table keeps only in-frame clones and is missing some. Among about 480,000 clones listed, 88% were seen once. The receptor comes from a woman between 40 and 55 years old who had recovered from COVID-19. The sequenced sample was PBMCs or T cells enriched from blood (not recorded which).

CDR3 bases: TGTGCCAGCAGCCTGGGGACTAGCGGGAGTGCGGACGAGCAGTACTTC. This encodes CASSLGTSGSADEQYF. This chain joins TRBV7-6 and TRBJ2-7, with 14 bases aligning to TRBD2. This CDR3 comprises 16 residues. Germline CDR1 SGHVS, CDR2 FNYEAQ. V shed 5 bases, J shed 5 bases, and the junction held 8 bases outside the gene matches.